Described below is a single TCR beta chain sequence and its context. Generated by immunoSEQ multiplex PCR, the TCRdb table keeps only in-frame clones and is missing some. The sample records 200,000 to 250,000 clones, about 82% being singletons. These data originate in a study of blood T cell repertoires in COVID-19. Looking at the study overall: Italy, Spain and the United States were the sources of the convalescent and acute COVID-19 samples.

Looked up from germline, CDR1 is MNHEY and CDR2 is SVGEGT. This CDR3 comprises 14 residues. Deletions cut 5 bases from V and 1 base from J, with 11 bases between. The J gene is TRBJ1-1, the V gene TRBV6-2 or TRBV6-3; tentatively, D is TRBD1 (6 bases). Input material: peripheral blood. The source is a woman of 80 years or more with acute or convalescent COVID-19. Here the CDR3 reads CASSDPTGNTEAFF. The DNA of the CDR3 is TGTGCCAGCAGTGACCCGACAGGGAACACTGAAGCTTTCTTT.